This TCR beta chain was profiled in a study of blood T cell repertoires in COVID-19. Study in general: T cells, B-cell-depleted T cells, or PBMCs supplied cDNA or gDNA.

Profiled with immunoSEQ multiplex PCR; TCRdb holds only in-frame clones, not every one. Of approximately 220,000 clones in the sample, about 87% were seen once. V was shortened by 6 bases and J by 4 bases, with 12 bases between the two germline ends. The germline gives CDR1 MDHEN, CDR2 SYDVKM. The CDR3 runs to 13 residues. The source material was peripheral blood. J is TRBJ1-2 and V is TRBV28; the D gene is possibly TRBD1 (6 bases). The source of this sequence is a man aged 60 to 75 with acute or convalescent COVID-19. The CDR3 DNA is TGTGCCAGCAGACTGACAGGATCCTATGGCTACACCTTC. Protein: CASRLTGSYGYTF.